A selection of T cell receptor beta chains follows, all from one sample in a study of CD8+CD57+ T cells in acquired aplastic anemia. Via MiXCR, TCRdb re-called the reads, giving one row per CDR3 protein. The repertoire holds about 160,000 distinct CDR3 sequences, 47% seen once, with roughly 3.1% in the top ten. The sequenced sample was sorted CD4+, CD8+, or CD8+CD57+ T cells (not recorded which) from PBMCs. The receptors here all came from a human donor with aplastic anemia. Each CDR3 is given with its conserved first and last residue. The D gene is left open where the match is weak. The listing skips clone size in some rows; elsewhere it reads once, few, many or a size class.

j_gene	d_gene	abundance	len	v_gene	CDR3nt	CDR3aa
TRBJ1-6	.	.	15	TRBV5-1	TGCGCCAGCAGCTTGGATACAGGGTTTGGAGTCGCCCTCCACTTT	CASSLDTGFGVALHF
TRBJ2-1	.	few	12	TRBV24-1	TGTGCCACCAGTGACAGCGGGCCTGAGCAGTTCTTC	CATSDSGPEQFF
TRBJ1-2	.	many	13	TRBV6-1	TGTGCCAGCAGTGAAGAATTCCAGCGTGGCTACACCTTC	CASSEEFQRGYTF
TRBJ2-7	TRBD2	.	15	TRBV10-1	TGCGCCAGCAGGGTGATTGCGGGACTAGCCTACGAGCAGTACTTC	CASRVIAGLAYEQYF
TRBJ2-7	TRBD1	many	13	TRBV7-2	TGTGCCAGCAGCTTAGTGGGACAGGGTAAGCAGTACTTC	CASSLVGQGKQYF
TRBJ2-7	TRBD1	.	16	TRBV11-2	TGTACCAGCAGCTCCCCTATCCGGGACAGCTCCTACGAGCAGTACTTC	CTSSSPIRDSSYEQYF
TRBJ2-3	TRBD1	.	15	TRBV2	TGTGCCAGCAGTACAATGACAGGGTCGAAAGATACGCAGTATTTT	CASSTMTGSKDTQYF
TRBJ2-1	TRBD2	.	13	TRBV20-1	TGCAGTGCTAGGCCTAGCGGGGGGTATGAGCAGTTCTTC	CSARPSGGYEQFF
TRBJ2-2	TRBD1	.	16	TRBV5-4	TGTGCCAGCAGCTTGGCACAGGGGGCGCACACCGGGGAGCTGTTTTTT	CASSLAQGAHTGELFF
TRBJ1-6	.	.	13	TRBV24-1	TGTGCCACCAGTGGGAGTAGCGGTTCACCCCTCCACTTT	CATSGSSGSPLHF